This passage covers 30 T cell receptor beta chains from one sample sequenced in a study of cytomegalovirus exposure and HLA in healthy donors. Profiling relied on immunoSEQ multiplex PCR, and the TCRdb table lists in-frame clones only, not all of them. The data hold more than 85,000 clones, with approximately 89% observed a single time. The source material was PBMCs. All receptors derive from a woman aged 18-30 years in good health and CMV-seronegative.

The rearrangement links TRBV7-2 to TRBJ2-2; 10 positions match TRBD1. J gave up 6 bases and V 5 bases, and 3 bases lay outside the gene matches. The CDR3 totals 14 residues. Germline values: CDR1 SGHTA, CDR2 FQGNSA. The chain's CDR3 is CASSAGQGAGELFF. The DNA for the CDR3 is TGTGCCAGCAGCGCCGGACAGGGGGCCGGGGAGCTGTTTTTT.

The rearrangement joins TRBV10-1 to TRBJ1-1; 8 bases match TRBD1. The CDR3 consists of 14 residues. Losses at the gene ends were 2 bases for V and 5 bases for J; bases not matched to a gene: 4. Germline V gene data show CDR1 as WNHNN and CDR2 as SYGVQD (reference sequence). This chain's CDR3 is CASSEAGGLTEAFF. DNA for the CDR3: TGCGCCAGCAGTGAGGCAGGGGGCTTGACTGAAGCTTTCTTT.

The V and J genes are TRBV6-5 and TRBJ2-5; 7 nucleotides line up with TRBD1. The CDR3 has 12 amino acids. The trim removed 6 bases at V and 5 bases at J, leaving 3 bases unmatched. The germline V gene encodes CDR1 MNHEY and CDR2 SVGAGI. The CDR3 DNA reads as TGTGCCAGCAGGACACAGGGGGAGACCCAGTACTTC. Protein product: CASRTQGETQYF.

This rearrangement joins TRBV5-1 to TRBJ2-7; 8 bases fit TRBD1. The V gene end was trimmed by 2 bases and the J gene end by 2 bases; junction bases not matched to a gene: 3. Germline CDR1 reads SGHRS; CDR2 reads YFSETQ. The CDR3 runs to 14 residues. CDR3 region: CASSFGTGTYEQYF. The CDR3 region has the DNA TGCGCCAGCAGCTTTGGGACAGGAACCTACGAGCAGTACTTC.

This chain links TRBV9 with TRBJ2-3; D might be TRBD2 (6 bases). Trimming removed 2 bases from V and 6 bases from J, with 7 bases in between. Germline V gives CDR1 SGDLS, CDR2 YYNGEE. CDR3 size: 12 residues. The CDR3 reads CASSVTSDTQYF. In DNA form, the CDR3 reads TGTGCCAGCAGCGTTACTAGCGATACGCAGTATTTT.

Only one count was recorded for this clone. This chain joins TRBV28 and TRBJ2-4, with TRBD2 matching 11 bases. With 4 bases clipped from V and 1 base from J, the junction kept 0 bases outside the gene matches. The germline V gene has CDR1 MDHEN and CDR2 SYDVKM. The CDR3 contains 15 residues. CDR3 DNA sequence: TGTGCCAGCAGTTCTAGCGGGAGGGCCAAAAACATTCAGTACTTC. Protein product: CASSSSGRAKNIQYF. The entire variable domain, with the rest obtained from reference TRBV28 and TRBJ2-4, is as follows: DVKVTQSSRYLVKRTGEKVFLECVQDMDHENMFWYRQDPGLGLRLIYFSYDVKMKEKGDIPEGYSVSREKKERFSLILESASTNQTSMYLCASSSSGRAKNIQYFGAGTRLSVL.

This chain connects TRBV13 to TRBJ2-5, with 14 bases fitting TRBD2. The CDR3 has 17 amino acids. Germline-derived CDR1 and CDR2 are PRHDT and FYEKMQ (reference sequence). V shed 3 bases, J shed 4 bases, and the junction held 7 bases outside the gene matches. CDR3 amino acids: CASSFPGTSGGGETQYF. The CDR3 bases are TGTGCCAGCAGCTTCCCCGGGACTAGCGGGGGAGGAGAGACCCAGTACTTC.

V usage is TRBV11-2 and J usage is TRBJ2-7; 13 nucleotides align to TRBD2. Trimming cost V 4 bases and J 7 bases; bases outside gene matches: 7. Germline values: CDR1 SGHAT, CDR2 FQNNGV. The CDR3 covers 15 residues. The DNA for the CDR3 is TGTGCCAGCAGCTCAGGGACTAGCGGGGTGGGAGAGCAGTACTTC. Translating it yields CASSSGTSGVGEQYF. Looking up the rest from reference TRBV11-2 and TRBJ2-7 gives the full variable domain: EAGVAQSPRYKIIEKRQSVAFWCNPISGHATLYWYQQILGQGPKLLIQFQNNGVVDDSQLPKDRFSAERLKGVDSTLKIQPAKLEDSAVYLCASSSGTSGVGEQYFGPGTRLTVT.

This clone was detected only once. This chain connects TRBV11-1 to TRBJ2-1; possible D gene TRBD2, 7 bases. The CDR3 covers 17 residues. Germline CDR1 and CDR2: SGHAT and FQDESV (reference sequence). V lost 4 bases and J lost 0, with 16 bases in between. Here the CDR3 reads CASSWGGAASSYNEQFF. In DNA, the CDR3 is TGTGCCAGCAGCTGGGGGGGGGCGGCCAGCTCCTACAATGAGCAGTTCTTC.

The count of this clone is one. The chain employs TRBV5-1 and TRBJ2-1, with 7 bases aligning to TRBD1. The CDR3 length is 15 residues. Germline-derived CDR1 and CDR2 are SGHRS and YFSETQ. J was trimmed by 7 bases and V by 4 bases; bases with no gene match: 11. The CDR3 DNA sequence: TGCGCCAGCAGCCCCGGGACAGAACAGACAAATGAGCAGTTCTTC. It is translated as CASSPGTEQTNEQFF.

The chain uses TRBV4-2 and TRBJ2-6; D unclear. Deletions cut 3 bases from V and 3 bases from J, with 6 bases between. The CDR3 consists of 14 residues. From germline, CDR1 is LGHNA and CDR2 YNFKEQ. CDR3 DNA: TGTGCCAGCAGCCAGAACTTTGGGGCCAACGTCCTGACTTTC. Encoded protein: CASSQNFGANVLTF.

The J gene is TRBJ2-2, the V gene TRBV7-2; unclear D gene. Trimming pared 1 base from V and 3 bases from J, leaving 9 bases between. This CDR3 is 15 amino acids long. CDR1 is SGHTA, CDR2 FQGNSA, per germline. Here the CDR3 reads CASSLVYPDTGELFF. Written as DNA, the CDR3 is TGTGCCAGCAGCTTAGTGTATCCTGACACCGGGGAGCTGTTTTTT.

The rearrangement joins TRBV4-1 to TRBJ2-2; D ambiguous. Between the trimmed V and J ends, which lost 0 bases and 5 bases, there was a span of 7 bases. Germline lookup yields CDR1 MGHRA and CDR2 YSYEKL. The CDR3 has 14 residues. This chain's CDR3 is CASSQDEETGELFF. The CDR3 DNA reads as TGCGCCAGCAGCCAAGATGAGGAGACCGGGGAGCTGTTTTTT.

J is TRBJ2-5 and V is TRBV6-1; 12 bases map to TRBD2. CDR1 and CDR2 (germline): MNHNS, SASEGT. The CDR3 has 20 residues. With V trimmed by 1 base and J by 5 bases, 17 bases remained unmatched. In DNA, the CDR3 is TGTGCCAGCAGTGAAGACCCCTTGGCTAGCGGGAGGGGCGTGGAGGAGACCCAGTACTTC. This sequence encodes CASSEDPLASGRGVEETQYF.

The rearrangement uses TRBV9 and TRBJ2-3; the match to TRBD2 covers 9 bases. The ends lost 1 base at V and 1 base at J; junction bases unmatched: 4. Germline V lookup: CDR1 SGDLS, CDR2 YYNGEE. The CDR3 is 16 residues long. The CDR3 region is CASSVSRGGGTDTQYF. CDR3 in DNA: TGTGCCAGCAGCGTATCCCGCGGGGGGGGCACAGATACGCAGTATTTT.

The chain is built from TRBV10-3 and TRBJ2-5; tentative D call: TRBD1 (6 bases). This CDR3 is built from 13 residues. V was clipped by 6 bases and J by 2 bases, with 10 bases between them. Germline V CDR1 and CDR2: ENHRY, SYGVKD. As DNA, the CDR3 is TGTGCCATCAGACAGGACAGTCAAGAGACCCAGTACTTC. As protein: CAIRQDSQETQYF.

V and J are TRBV6-5 and TRBJ2-7; 8 bases are a match to TRBD1. This CDR3 is 14 amino acids long. With V trimmed by 9 bases and J by 2 bases, 9 bases remained unmatched. In germline, CDR1 is MNHEY, CDR2 SVGAGI. CDR3 region: CARPLRTGTYEQYF. CDR3 DNA: TGTGCCAGACCCCTTAGGACAGGGACCTACGAGCAGTACTTC.

In this sample, this clone turned up once. The DNA for the CDR3 is TGTGCCAGCAGCCACGTCGGAGGGGGCGCGACTCTCTACGAGCAGTACTTC. Its translation is CASSHVGGGATLYEQYF. This chain links TRBV4-2 with TRBJ2-7; possibly TRBD1 for D (7 bases). The CDR3 totals 17 residues. V gave up 3 bases and J gave up 3 bases, with 21 bases separating them. Germline assignment: CDR1 LGHNA and CDR2 YNFKEQ.

This rearrangement joins TRBV28 to TRBJ1-5; no clear D gene. This CDR3 is built from 14 residues. V lost 4 bases to trimming and J lost 9 bases, with 16 bases between them. CDR1 is MDHEN and CDR2 is SYDVKM in the germline V gene. CDR3 residues: CASSSVVVSVPQHF. CDR3 coding DNA: TGTGCCAGCAGTTCTGTGGTAGTCTCGGTGCCCCAGCATTTT. Drawing the rest from reference TRBV28 and TRBJ1-5, the complete variable domain is DVKVTQSSRYLVKRTGEKVFLECVQDMDHENMFWYRQDPGLGLRLIYFSYDVKMKEKGDIPEGYSVSREKKERFSLILESASTNQTSMYLCASSSVVVSVPQHFGDGTRLSIL.

The rearrangement uses TRBV15 and TRBJ2-7; no reliable D call. With 0 bases removed from V and 3 bases from J, the gap between germline ends came to 6 bases. The CDR3 is 13 amino acids. Germline lookup yields CDR1 LNHNV and CDR2 YYDKDF (reference sequence). CDR3 sequence: CATSREHSYEQYF. CDR3 DNA: TGTGCCACCAGCAGAGAGCACAGCTACGAGCAGTACTTC.

This sequence joins TRBV30 and TRBJ1-6; no firm D call. Deletions cut 4 bases from V and 5 bases from J, with 12 bases between. Germline CDR1 GTSNPN, CDR2 SVGIG (reference sequence). The CDR3 is 14 residues long. The CDR3 here is CAWTTGENNSPLHF. CDR3 DNA: TGTGCCTGGACTACCGGGGAAAATAATTCACCCCTCCACTTT. The full variable domain, in which reference TRBV30 and TRBJ1-6 provide the parts outside the CDR3, is SQTIHQWPATLVQPVGSPLSLECTVEGTSNPNLYWYRQAAGRGLQLLFYSVGIGQISSEVPQNLSASRPQDRQFILSSKKLLLSDSGFYLCAWTTGENNSPLHFGNGTRLTVT.

V is TRBV30 and J is TRBJ1-1; D is unclear. CDR1 and CDR2 (germline): GTSNPN, SVGIG (reference sequence). CDR3 length: 13 amino acids. The V gene lost 0 bases and the J gene lost 2 bases, with 7 bases spanning the gap. The CDR3 region is CAWSVFGNTEAFF. The DNA for the CDR3 is TGTGCCTGGAGTGTATTCGGTAACACTGAAGCTTTCTTT.

This chain joins TRBV18 and TRBJ2-7; 7 bases map to TRBD2. The V gene's germline CDR1 is KGHSH and CDR2 LQKENI. V shed 4 bases, J shed 2 bases, and the junction held 8 bases outside the gene matches. The CDR3 has 15 residues. As DNA, the CDR3 is TGTGCCAGCTCACGCGCTAGCGGAACTACCTACGAGCAGTACTTC. Amino acids: CASSRASGTTYEQYF.

The chain carries TRBV7-9 and TRBJ1-1; 8 nucleotides match TRBD1. CDR1 is SEHNR and CDR2 is FQNEAQ in the germline V gene (reference sequence). CDR3 size: 14 residues. The ends lost 4 bases at V and 4 bases at J; junction bases unmatched: 5. CDR3: CASSSSGGRTEAFF. The CDR3 DNA is TGTGCCAGCAGCTCTTCAGGGGGCCGCACTGAAGCTTTCTTT. Together with reference TRBV7-9 and TRBJ1-1, the CDR3 gives the full variable domain: DTGVSQNPRHKITKRGQNVTFRCDPISEHNRLYWYRQTLGQGPEFLTYFQNEAQLEKSRLLSDRFSAERPKGSFSTLEIQRTEQGDSAMYLCASSSSGGRTEAFFGQGTRLTVV.

This clone was observed a single time. The chain is built from TRBV7-3 and TRBJ2-1; D gene uncertain. CDR1 and CDR2 from the germline V gene are SGHTA and FQGTGA. The CDR3 consists of 11 residues. V was clipped by 8 bases and J by 6 bases, with 8 bases between them. CDR3: CASGHSNEQFF. The CDR3 DNA sequence: TGTGCCAGCGGGCATAGCAATGAGCAGTTCTTC.

This chain links TRBV29-1 with TRBJ2-7; 7 bases fit TRBD2. This CDR3 contains 11 residues. The V gene's germline CDR1 is SQVTM and CDR2 ANQGSEA. Trimming took 6 bases from V and 3 from J; bases not matched to a gene: 2. CDR3 bases: TGCAGCGTGGGGGGGGGCTACGAGCAGTACTTC. The encoded protein is CSVGGGYEQYF.

Points on this clone: This CDR3 is also generated by other DNA sequences in the sample. The rearrangement links TRBV30 to TRBJ1-1; D may be TRBD1 (5 bases). CDR3 length: 14 residues. Germline V gene lookup returns CDR1 GTSNPN and CDR2 SVGIG (reference sequence). Trimming shortened V by 4 bases and J by 1 base, and 13 bases separated the two germline ends. CDR3 nucleotides: TGTGCCTGGATCCAGGGAGGGGCGAACACTGAAGCTTTCTTT. It encodes CAWIQGGANTEAFF.

The chain joins TRBV9 to TRBJ1-2; the D gene is possibly TRBD1 (6 bases). The V gene's germline CDR1 is SGDLS and CDR2 YYNGEE. Trimming stripped 0 bases from V and 0 bases from J, with 21 bases between. The CDR3 totals 19 residues. The CDR3: CASSVATPKPGQTNYGYTF. The CDR3 coding sequence is TGTGCCAGCAGCGTAGCAACCCCAAAACCGGGACAAACTAACTATGGCTACACCTTC.

This clone was seen just once. CDR3 residues: CASSLQGEQYF. In DNA, the CDR3 is TGTGCCAGCAGTTTACAGGGCGAGCAGTACTTC. This sequence joins TRBV28 and TRBJ2-7; D is possibly TRBD1 (5 bases). The CDR3 length is 11 residues. CDR1 and CDR2 (germline): MDHEN, SYDVKM. The V end was cut by 2 bases, the J end by 6 bases, with 5 bases between.

V usage is TRBV7-9 and J usage is TRBJ2-5; D might be TRBD1 (6 bases). Germline V gene lookup returns CDR1 SEHNR and CDR2 FQNEAQ (reference sequence). CDR3 length: 15 residues. V was trimmed by 4 bases and J by 2 bases, leaving 14 bases between them. The CDR3 protein is CASSSRGQIQETQYF. DNA for the CDR3: TGTGCCAGCAGCTCGAGGGGACAAATACAAGAGACCCAGTACTTC.